This T cell receptor beta chain was obtained from a study of vaccination and CD4 T cells after COVID-19. Across the study: The makeup of the convalescents was six males and four females, two of them Hispanic. Controls had a CEFX pool, an HIV-1 Nef pool, or no peptide added.

A remark on this clonotype: Antigen: not known.

Cultured CD4+ T cell DNA was sequenced using the Oncomine TCR Beta short-read assay. One entry per CDR3 protein results from TCRdb running MiXCR on the PCR reads. The data hold more than 9,000 distinct CDR3 sequences, with roughly 64% observed a single time. The treatment is: roughly 11-day PBMC culture with coronavirus spike peptide pools or control peptides (ViraFEST assay). PBMCs were cultured at two million per well with roughly 10 IU/ml IL-2 and around 10 ug/ml peptide pools. Trimming took off 2 bases at V and 6 bases at J, with 12 bases between the two ends. From germline, CDR1 is SGHTA and CDR2 FQGNSA. The CDR3 is made up of 14 amino acids.

This clonotype was sampled from a human donor who had recovered from COVID-19. V is TRBV7-2 and J is TRBJ2-3; no clear D. The specimen sequenced was CD4+ T cells from blood, cultured in vitro. The CDR3 is CASSLNQFPDTQYF. Here the CDR3 DNA reads TGTGCCAGCAGCTTAAACCAATTCCCTGATACGCAGTATTTT.